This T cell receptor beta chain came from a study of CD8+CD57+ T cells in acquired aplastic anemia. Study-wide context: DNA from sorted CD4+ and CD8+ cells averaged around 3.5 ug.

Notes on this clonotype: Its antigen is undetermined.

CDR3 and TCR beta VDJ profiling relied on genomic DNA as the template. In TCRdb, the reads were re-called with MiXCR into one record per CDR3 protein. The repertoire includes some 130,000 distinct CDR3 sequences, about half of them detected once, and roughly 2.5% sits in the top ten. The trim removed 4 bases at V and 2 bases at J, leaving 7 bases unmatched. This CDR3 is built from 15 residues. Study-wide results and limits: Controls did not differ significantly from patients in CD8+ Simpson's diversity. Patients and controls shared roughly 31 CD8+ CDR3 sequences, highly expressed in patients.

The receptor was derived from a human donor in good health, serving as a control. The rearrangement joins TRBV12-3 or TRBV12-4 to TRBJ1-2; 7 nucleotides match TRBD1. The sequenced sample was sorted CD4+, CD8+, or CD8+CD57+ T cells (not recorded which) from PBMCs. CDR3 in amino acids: CASSSTDRVNYGYTF. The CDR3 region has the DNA TGTGCCAGCAGTTCGACCGACAGGGTAAACTATGGCTACACCTTC.